The rows below give T cell receptor beta chains drawn from one sample of a study of blood T cell repertoires in COVID-19. The method was immunoSEQ multiplex PCR; TCRdb's version includes in-frame clones alone and lacks a portion of them. The sample shows 60,000 to 80,000 clones, 85% to 90% of them seen only once. The sequenced sample was peripheral blood. These receptors all come from a man aged 60 to 69 with acute or convalescent COVID-19. The CDR3 runs from the conserved cysteine through the conserved F or W. Fields, in order: J gene, V gene, clone size, D gene, CDR3 protein, CDR3 DNA. D genes are given only for firm matches. Clone size is not always given. Where it is, it says once, few, many or a class for expanded clones.

TRBJ2-3 TRBV7-9 NA NA CASSLGPAGSTDTQYF TGTGCCAGCAGCTTAGGGCCGGCGGGGAGCACAGATACGCAGTATTTT
TRBJ1-1 TRBV5-1 NA TRBD1 CASSLRQGGTEAFF TGCGCCAGCAGCCTCCGACAGGGCGGGACTGAAGCTTTCTTT
TRBJ2-3 TRBV30 NA TRBD2 CACLAGGLDTQYF TGTGCCTGCCTAGCGGGAGGACTGGATACGCAGTATTTT
TRBJ2-1 TRBV29-1 NA TRBD2 CSDRLAGGPNEQFF TGCAGCGATAGACTAGCGGGGGGGCCAAATGAGCAGTTCTTC
TRBJ1-6 TRBV23-1 NA TRBD1 CASSQRQGQGSYNSPLHF TGCGCCAGCAGTCAGCGACAAGGACAGGGCTCCTATAATTCACCCCTCCACTTT
TRBJ1-1 TRBV5-6 NA NA CASNPTGFRGDTEAFF TGTGCCAGCAACCCCACAGGGTTCCGGGGAGACACTGAAGCTTTCTTT
TRBJ2-3 TRBV7-3 NA TRBD1 CASSSHQLGQGGPDTQYF TGTGCCAGCAGCTCACACCAGTTGGGACAGGGAGGACCAGATACGCAGTATTTT
TRBJ2-5 TRBV6-2/TRBV6-3 NA TRBD2 CASSSREGIQETQYF TGTGCCAGCAGTTCCCGGGAGGGTATCCAAGAGACCCAGTACTTC
TRBJ2-7 TRBV9 NA TRBD1 CAILDRGGSYEQYF TGTGCCATCCTAGATCGAGGGGGCTCTTACGAGCAGTACTTC
TRBJ1-5 TRBV24-1 NA NA CATSGGRSNQPQHF TGTGCCACCTCCGGCGGTAGAAGCAATCAGCCCCAGCATTTT
TRBJ1-1 TRBV5-1 NA TRBD1 CASSVTGTANTEAFF TGCGCCAGCAGCGTTACCGGGACAGCGAACACTGAAGCTTTCTTT
TRBJ1-1 TRBV5-1 NA NA CASSPEGPGAGTEAFF TGCGCCAGCAGCCCGGAAGGGCCAGGGGCAGGCACTGAAGCTTTCTTT
TRBJ2-3 TRBV19 NA TRBD2 CASSPVFGTSGGRDTQYF TGTGCCAGTAGTCCAGTATTCGGGACTAGCGGGGGGAGAGATACGCAGTATTTT
TRBJ2-7 TRBV10-1 NA NA CASSEGQTHSYEQYF TGCGCCAGCAGTGAGGGGCAGACGCACTCCTACGAGCAGTACTTC
TRBJ2-1 TRBV15 NA TRBD2 CATSTRTSGSSYNEQFF TGTGCCACCAGCACGAGGACTAGCGGGAGTTCCTACAATGAGCAGTTCTTC
TRBJ2-3 TRBV5-1 NA TRBD2 CASSPGLGTFDTQYF TGCGCCAGCAGCCCGGGACTAGGAACGTTTGATACGCAGTATTTT
TRBJ2-1 TRBV6-1 NA TRBD2 CASSEASGRGNEQFF TGTGCCAGCAGTGAGGCAAGCGGGAGAGGCAATGAGCAGTTCTTC
TRBJ1-2 TRBV19 NA TRBD1 CASSPPGQGANYGYTF TGTGCCAGTAGTCCCCCGGGACAGGGAGCTAACTATGGCTACACCTTC
TRBJ1-1 TRBV19 NA NA CASSINGNTEAFF TGTGCCAGTAGTATTAACGGGAACACTGAAGCTTTCTTT
TRBJ2-3 TRBV11-1 NA TRBD2 CASSLRGGRTDTQYF TGTGCCAGCAGCTTACGGGGGGGCCGGACAGATACGCAGTATTTT
TRBJ1-5 TRBV6-5 once NA CASRPTGYNQPQHF TGTGCCAGCAGACCGACAGGATACAATCAGCCCCAGCATTTT
TRBJ1-5 TRBV25-1 NA TRBD1 CASSESLTGGPNQPQHF TGTGCCAGCAGTGAATCTTTGACAGGGGGCCCAAATCAGCCCCAGCATTTT
TRBJ2-1 TRBV7-2 NA TRBD2 CASSLALAPNNEQFF TGTGCCAGCAGCTTAGCACTAGCGCCTAACAATGAGCAGTTCTTC
TRBJ2-7 TRBV6-5 NA TRBD1 CASSTTGASYEQYF TGTGCCAGCAGTACGACAGGGGCTTCCTACGAGCAGTACTTC
TRBJ2-1 TRBV2 NA TRBD2 CASTTGGLYNEQFF TGTGCCAGCACAACGGGGGGGCTGTACAATGAGCAGTTCTTC
TRBJ2-1 TRBV12-5 NA NA CASGSTGTPYNEQFF TGTGCTAGTGGTTCGACCGGGACACCCTACAATGAGCAGTTCTTC
TRBJ1-1 TRBV4-1 few NA CASSQGRAGKNTEAFF TGCGCCAGCAGCCAAGGCAGGGCAGGGAAGAACACTGAAGCTTTCTTT
TRBJ1-2 TRBV19 NA TRBD1 CASSIQTGVGGYTF TGTGCCAGTAGTATACAGACAGGGGTCGGAGGCTACACCTTC
TRBJ2-7 TRBV10-1 few TRBD2 CASRGGLAGEHYEQYF TGCGCCAGCAGGGGAGGACTAGCGGGAGAACACTACGAGCAGTACTTC
TRBJ2-1 TRBV5-1 NA TRBD2 CASRLAGVNEQFF TGCGCCAGCCGGCTAGCGGGAGTCAATGAGCAGTTCTTC
TRBJ2-5 TRBV6-5 NA NA CASSQPQGGGKTQYF TGTGCCAGCAGTCAACCCCAGGGAGGGGGTAAGACCCAGTACTTC
TRBJ2-2 TRBV19 NA TRBD2 CASSGLAENTGELFF TGTGCCAGCTCGGGACTAGCGGAGAACACCGGGGAGCTGTTTTTT
TRBJ1-1 TRBV20-1 NA NA CSASPGPGDTEAFF TGCAGTGCTAGTCCGGGCCCGGGGGACACTGAAGCTTTCTTT
TRBJ1-5 TRBV19 few NA CASRSWDNRNQPQHF TGTGCCAGTAGGAGCTGGGACAATCGCAATCAGCCCCAGCATTTT
TRBJ1-2 TRBV15 few NA CATRPPRQAGYTF TGTGCCACCAGGCCTCCCCGACAGGCTGGCTACACCTTC
TRBJ1-2 TRBV29-1 once NA CSVEDQENYGYTF TGCAGCGTTGAAGATCAGGAAAACTATGGCTACACCTTC
TRBJ1-2 TRBV2 once TRBD1 CASTEEDRGIYGYTF TGTGCCAGCACCGAAGAGGACAGGGGAATCTATGGCTACACCTTC
TRBJ2-1 TRBV19 NA NA CASSISGTGNEQFF TGTGCCAGTAGTATTTCAGGTACGGGGAATGAGCAGTTCTTC
TRBJ1-2 TRBV19 NA TRBD1 CASSDRQGGDYGYTF TGTGCCAGTAGTGACCGACAGGGGGGAGACTATGGCTACACCTTC
TRBJ2-3 TRBV5-4 NA NA CASSFNGFRGNTDTQYF TGTGCCAGCAGCTTCAACGGCTTCAGGGGAAACACAGATACGCAGTATTTT